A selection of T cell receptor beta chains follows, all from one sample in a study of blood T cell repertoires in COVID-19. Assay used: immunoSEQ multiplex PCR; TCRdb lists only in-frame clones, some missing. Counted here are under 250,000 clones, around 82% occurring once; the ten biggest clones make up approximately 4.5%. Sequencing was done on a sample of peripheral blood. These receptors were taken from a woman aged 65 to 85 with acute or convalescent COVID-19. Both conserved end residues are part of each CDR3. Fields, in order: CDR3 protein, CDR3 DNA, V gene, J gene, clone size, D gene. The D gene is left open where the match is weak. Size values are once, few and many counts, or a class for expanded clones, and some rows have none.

CDR3aa: CASSQDLPGQGAPGNQPQHF
CDR3nt: TGCGCCAGCAGCCAAGATCTACCGGGACAGGGGGCACCTGGCAATCAGCCCCAGCATTTT
v_gene: TRBV4-1
j_gene: TRBJ1-5
abundance: few
d_gene: TRBD1

CDR3aa: CASGTPIGLAGNTIYF
CDR3nt: TGTGCCAGCGGGACTCCAATCGGACTGGCAGGAAACACCATATATTTT
v_gene: TRBV6-6
j_gene: TRBJ1-3
abundance: NA
d_gene: NA

CDR3aa: CATSRESRANYGYTF
CDR3nt: TGTGCCACCAGCAGAGAATCGAGGGCTAACTATGGCTACACCTTC
v_gene: TRBV15
j_gene: TRBJ1-2
abundance: once
d_gene: NA

CDR3aa: CASSARMAGQSNTEAFF
CDR3nt: TGTGCCAGCAGTGCGAGAATGGCCGGACAGAGCAACACCGAAGCTTTCTTT
v_gene: TRBV6-1
j_gene: TRBJ1-1
abundance: NA
d_gene: NA

CDR3aa: CASSDDITNYGYTF
CDR3nt: TGTGCCAGCAGTGACGACATCACAAACTATGGCTACACCTTC
v_gene: TRBV6-1
j_gene: TRBJ1-2
abundance: NA
d_gene: NA

CDR3aa: CASRLRRFASYEQYF
CDR3nt: TGTGCCAGCAGACTTCGGAGGTTTGCGTCGTACGAGCAGTACTTC
v_gene: TRBV6-5
j_gene: TRBJ2-7
abundance: NA
d_gene: NA

CDR3aa: CASSLQQNTEAFF
CDR3nt: TGTGCCAGCAGTCTACAGCAGAACACTGAAGCTTTCTTT
v_gene: TRBV12-3/TRBV12-4
j_gene: TRBJ1-1
abundance: NA
d_gene: NA

CDR3aa: CASSPFSGYTGELFF
CDR3nt: TGTGCCAGCAGCCCTTTTAGCGGTTACACCGGGGAGCTGTTTTTT
v_gene: TRBV3-1/TRBV3-2
j_gene: TRBJ2-2
abundance: NA
d_gene: NA

CDR3aa: CSATVNYGYTF
CDR3nt: TGCAGCGCTACAGTCAACTATGGCTACACCTTC
v_gene: TRBV29-1
j_gene: TRBJ1-2
abundance: NA
d_gene: NA

CDR3aa: CASKGANTEAFF
CDR3nt: TGTGCCAGTAAGGGGGCGAACACTGAAGCTTTCTTT
v_gene: TRBV12-3/TRBV12-4
j_gene: TRBJ1-1
abundance: NA
d_gene: TRBD1

CDR3aa: CASSRPVLRGNQETQYF
CDR3nt: TGTGCCAGCAGCCGTCCCGTACTCAGGGGAAATCAAGAGACCCAGTACTTC
v_gene: TRBV7-9
j_gene: TRBJ2-5
abundance: NA
d_gene: NA